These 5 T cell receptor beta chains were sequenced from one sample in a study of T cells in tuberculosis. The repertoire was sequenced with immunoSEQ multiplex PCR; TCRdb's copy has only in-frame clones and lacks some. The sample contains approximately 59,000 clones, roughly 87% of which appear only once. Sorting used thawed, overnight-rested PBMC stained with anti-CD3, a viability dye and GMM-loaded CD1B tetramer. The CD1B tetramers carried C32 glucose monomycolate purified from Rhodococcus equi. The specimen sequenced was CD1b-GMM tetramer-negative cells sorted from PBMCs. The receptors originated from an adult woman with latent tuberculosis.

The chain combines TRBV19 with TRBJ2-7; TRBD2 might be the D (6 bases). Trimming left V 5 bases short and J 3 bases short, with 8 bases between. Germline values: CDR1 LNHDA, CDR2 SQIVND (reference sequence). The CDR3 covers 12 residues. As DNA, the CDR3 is TGTGCCAGTAGTCCGGGGGACTACGAGCAGTACTTC. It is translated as CASSPGDYEQYF.

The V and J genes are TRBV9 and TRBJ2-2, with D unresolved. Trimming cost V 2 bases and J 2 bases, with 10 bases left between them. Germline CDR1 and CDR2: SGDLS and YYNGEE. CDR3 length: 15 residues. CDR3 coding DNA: TGTGCCAGCAGCGTTTACAGCCTAAACACCGGGGAGCTGTTTTTT. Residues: CASSVYSLNTGELFF.

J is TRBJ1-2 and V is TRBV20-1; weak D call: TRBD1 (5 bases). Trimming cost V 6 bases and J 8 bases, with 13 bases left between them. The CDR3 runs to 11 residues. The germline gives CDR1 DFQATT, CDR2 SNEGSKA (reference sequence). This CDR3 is CSASGGRGYTF. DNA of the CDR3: TGCAGTGCCTCGGGGGGGAGAGGCTACACCTTC.

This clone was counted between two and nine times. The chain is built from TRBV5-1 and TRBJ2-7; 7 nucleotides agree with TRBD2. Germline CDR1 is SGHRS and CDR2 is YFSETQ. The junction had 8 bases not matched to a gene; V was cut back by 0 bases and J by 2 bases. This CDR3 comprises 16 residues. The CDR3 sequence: CASSLGSAGSTYEQYF. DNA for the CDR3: TGCGCCAGCAGCTTGGGGTCAGCGGGATCAACCTACGAGCAGTACTTC.

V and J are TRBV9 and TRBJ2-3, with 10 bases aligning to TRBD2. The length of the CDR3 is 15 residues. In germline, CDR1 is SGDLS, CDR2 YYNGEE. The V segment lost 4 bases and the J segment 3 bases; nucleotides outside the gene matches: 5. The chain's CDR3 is CASSSAGGVTDTQYF. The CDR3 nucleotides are TGTGCCAGCAGCTCAGCGGGAGGGGTGACAGATACGCAGTATTTT.